The source of this T cell receptor (beta chain) is a study of shared clonotypes between healthy human individuals. Naive CD8 populations comprised CD45RO-negative cells positively selected for CCR7, excluding terminally differentiated effector memory CD45RA+ cells. Findings and limits, study-wide: Sample collection involved blood only; tissue repertoires are likely different.

Concerning this clone: The antigen remains unidentified.

V lost 0 bases and J 3 bases, leaving 8 bases between the germline ends. The CDR3 sequence is 15 residues long. Germline-derived CDR1 and CDR2 are LNHNV and YYDKDF (reference sequence). Assay execution took place at the deep level. Libraries were prepared by immunoSEQ multiplex PCR; TCRdb keeps only in-frame clonotypes and omits some of them. This sample has around 610,000 clones; 95% to 97% occur once, and the top ten carry about 0.12%. Specimen: naive CD8+ T cells sorted from blood. This chain joins TRBV15 and TRBJ1-4; D not certain. The receptor was derived from a woman in her twenties or thirties in good health. The CDR3 is CATSRDWGANEKLFF. Written as DNA, the CDR3 is TGTGCCACCAGCAGAGATTGGGGAGCTAATGAAAAACTGTTTTTT.